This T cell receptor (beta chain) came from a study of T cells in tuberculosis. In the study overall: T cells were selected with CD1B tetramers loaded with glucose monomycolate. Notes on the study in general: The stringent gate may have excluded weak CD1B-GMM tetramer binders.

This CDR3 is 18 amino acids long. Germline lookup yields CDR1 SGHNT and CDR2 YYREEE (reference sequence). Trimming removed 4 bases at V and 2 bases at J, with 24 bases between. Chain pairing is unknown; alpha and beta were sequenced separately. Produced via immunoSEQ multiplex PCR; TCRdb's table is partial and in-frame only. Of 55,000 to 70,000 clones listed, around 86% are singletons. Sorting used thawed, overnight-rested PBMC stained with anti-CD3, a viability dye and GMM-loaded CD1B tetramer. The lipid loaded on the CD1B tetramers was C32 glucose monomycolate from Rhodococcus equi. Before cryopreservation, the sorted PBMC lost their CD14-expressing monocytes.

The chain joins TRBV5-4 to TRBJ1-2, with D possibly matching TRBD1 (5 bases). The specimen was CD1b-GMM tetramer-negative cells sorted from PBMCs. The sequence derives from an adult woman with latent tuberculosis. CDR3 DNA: TGTGCCAGCAGCCAAGTGGGAGGGGTTCAGGGAGCGAACTATGGCTACACCTTC. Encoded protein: CASSQVGGVQGANYGYTF.